Only a few counts were recorded for the clone carrying this TCR beta chain. Its antigen is currently unknown. All gene names here are mouse names. The read halts 1 residue ahead of the CDR3 end, with the missing end drawn from the germline J gene. TCRdb keeps only in-frame clones here, not all; method: immunoSEQ multiplex PCR. The table has just over 3,000 clones, around 42% seen once. The time point denotes: mouse harvest day 14 after allogeneic transplant. Tail vein injection delivered 10^7 T-cell-depleted bone marrow cells and 10^6 splenic CD5+ T cells. The data were obtained in a study of tissue T cells after allogeneic stem cell transplantation. Study outcomes and limitations: Few T cell clones were shared across patients, but motif clusters showed tissue-specific shared signatures. Sampling depth was limited, and the cohort was small and clinically varied. Blood and spleen captured only part of the tissue TCR repertoire.

The CDR3 covers 12 residues. Germline values: CDR1 KGHPV, CDR2 FQNQEV (reference sequence). V lost 6 bases to trimming and J lost 3 bases, with 9 bases between them. This sequence was found in a female BALB/c mouse given C57BL/6 T cells with graft-versus-host disease after an allogeneic hematopoietic cell transplant. The sequencing input was gut tissue. The genes are TRBV26 and TRBJ2-7, with D perhaps TRBD1 or TRBD2 (5 bases each). The covered CDR3 bases are TGTGCCAGCAGCGGGGACCGCTATGAACAGTAC. Protein: CASSGDRYEQY. The entire CDR3 is CASSGDRYEQYF.